This T cell receptor beta chain was found in a study of Graves' ophthalmopathy and Graves' hyperthyroidism. Excluded were patients with other autoimmune diseases, uncontrolled infections, pregnancy or lactation. As diagnostic evidence, clinical symptoms, serum thyroxine, TRAb, thyroid ultrasound and orbital computed tomography were relied upon. As the template, RNA transcripts were used to amplify TCR beta CDR3 regions. Second-round multiplex PCR came after first-round RT-PCR with HTBI primers. From the multiplex PCR reads, TCRdb called clonotypes with MiXCR, one entry per CDR3 protein. The sample consists of around 660,000 distinct CDR3 sequences, over 40% of them appearing once. Study-level points and caveats: Distinction of ophthalmopathy from stable hyperthyroidism by a 13-signature model reached roughly 88% sensitivity and just under 84% specificity.

This clonotype was counted at least ten times. Its target is not known. The CDR3 has 13 amino acids. Germline CDR1 is SGHAT and CDR2 is FQNNGV. V was shortened by 6 bases and J by 10 bases, with 13 bases between the two germline ends. The chain is built from TRBV11-2 and TRBJ1-6, with TRBD1 as a possible D gene (5 bases). The specimen sequenced was peripheral blood. The TCR was taken from an adult man with Graves' ophthalmopathy. Here the CDR3 reads CASSHVRVSPLHF. Written as DNA, the CDR3 is TGTGCCAGCAGTCACGTCAGGGTATCACCCCTCCACTTT.